This TCR beta chain came from a study of patients and donors after allogeneic stem cell transplantation. MiXCR, run by TCRdb on the RT-PCR reads, gives a single entry per CDR3 protein. Of some 880,000 distinct CDR3 sequences in the sample, about a sixth were seen once. CDR1 is LGHDT, CDR2 YNNKEL, per germline (reference sequence). The length of the CDR3 is 14 residues. V was cut by 2 bases and J by 3 bases, with 5 bases left in between. Source material: blood, either unsorted or a sorted T cell fraction (not recorded which). The TCR comes from a human donor who was either an allogeneic HSCT recipient or a stem cell or donor lymphocyte infusion donor (not recorded which). It is not recorded whose cells these are; they may come from a transplant donor. V usage is TRBV3-1 and J usage is TRBJ1-6; D is ambiguous. CDR3 DNA sequence: TGTGCCAGCAGCCAACAGGTCTATAATTCACCCCTCCACTTT. This encodes CASSQQVYNSPLHF.